What follows is one T cell receptor beta chain and its context. Its antigen is undetermined. This specimen belongs to a study of PD-1 blockade in classical Hodgkin lymphoma. Sequencing was performed with immunoSEQ multiplex PCR; in TCRdb, only in-frame clones are kept and a portion is missing. The sample holds approximately 44,000 clones, 76% seen once. Relapse after autologous stem cell transplantation occurred in every patient, and brentuximab vedotin exposure varied. Study outcomes and limitations: Before treatment, TCR diversity in newly diagnosed patients was reportedly lower than in healthy donors. Prior therapy or disease activity may underlie the repertoire differences, whose causes remain undefined. Complete responders started with a diversity level that resembled newly diagnosed patients at baseline.

Germline V gene lookup returns CDR1 MDHEN and CDR2 SYDVKM. V lost 4 bases and J lost 5, with 5 bases in between. CDR3 length equals 11 residues. V gene TRBV28 combines with J gene TRBJ1-1; D is uncertain. The sample here was peripheral blood mononuclear cells (PBMCs), taken at baseline. This sequence originates from a human donor with classical Hodgkin lymphoma. The CDR3 nucleotides read TGTGCCAGCAGTTCGGGGACTGAAGCTTTCTTT. Translating it yields CASSSGTEAFF.